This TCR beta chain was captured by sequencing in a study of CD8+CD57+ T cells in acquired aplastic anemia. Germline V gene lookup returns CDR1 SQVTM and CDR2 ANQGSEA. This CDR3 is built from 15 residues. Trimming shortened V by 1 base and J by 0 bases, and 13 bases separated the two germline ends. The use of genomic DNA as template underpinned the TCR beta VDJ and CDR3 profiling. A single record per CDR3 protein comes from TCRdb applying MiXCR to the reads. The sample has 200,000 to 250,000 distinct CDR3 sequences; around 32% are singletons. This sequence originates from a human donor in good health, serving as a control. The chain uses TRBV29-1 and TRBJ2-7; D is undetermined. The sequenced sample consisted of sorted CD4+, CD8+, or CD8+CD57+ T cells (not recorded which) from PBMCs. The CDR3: CSVEVRTASSYEQYF. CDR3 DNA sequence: TGCAGCGTTGAAGTGCGAACAGCGAGCTCCTACGAGCAGTACTTC.